The entry that follows covers one TCR beta chain sequence. Its antigen remains unidentified. This record comes from a study of T cells in tuberculosis. The wider study: This South African cohort compared adolescents with or without latent tuberculosis against adults with active tuberculosis.

The study's findings and limits: Smaller distances to GMM-specific TCRs suggested their expansion in active tuberculosis. Smaller alpha distances in active tuberculosis partly reflected shorter CDR3-alpha lengths. Classification accuracy was about 90% (AUROC roughly 0.9) with the GMM-specific repertoire.

Generated by immunoSEQ multiplex PCR, the TCRdb table keeps only in-frame clones and is missing some. Among some 31,000 clones, about 95% were seen once, and the ten largest hold over 2%. There are 15 residues in the CDR3. Germline V lookup: CDR1 LNHDA, CDR2 SQIVND (reference sequence). After removal of 4 bases from V and 1 base from J, the junction contained 3 bases not matched to a gene. The chain links TRBV19 to TRBJ1-5, with TRBD1 matching 8 bases. The sequence was obtained from a donor aged 10-29 years with latent tuberculosis or without tuberculosis infection. The sequenced sample was PBMCs. As DNA, the CDR3 is TGTGCCAGTAGTACCCACAGGGGGAGCAATCAGCCCCAGCATTTT. This codes for CASSTHRGSNQPQHF.